This TCR beta chain was identified in a study of Graves' ophthalmopathy and Graves' hyperthyroidism. Study findings and constraints: Distinction of ophthalmopathy from stable hyperthyroidism by a 13-signature model reached approximately 88% sensitivity and 75% to 83% specificity.

The TCR beta CDR3 regions underwent amplification from RNA transcripts. The first round was an RT-PCR with HTBI primers, and the second round was a multiplex PCR. TCRdb reprocessed the multiplex PCR reads with MiXCR, giving one entry per CDR3 protein. This table holds around 590,000 distinct CDR3 sequences, 39% found once. A word on this clonotype: Antigen specificity is unknown.

V was pared by 3 bases and J by 8 bases, with 10 bases of the junction left unmatched. CDR1 is SEHNR and CDR2 is FQNEAQ in the germline V gene (reference sequence). The CDR3 is 15 residues long. This rearrangement joins TRBV7-9 to TRBJ1-2, with 9 bases that match TRBD1. This clonotype was sampled from an adult man with Graves' hyperthyroidism. Source material: peripheral blood or thyroid tissue (not recorded which). CDR3 residues: CASSFLGDRVEGYTF. The CDR3 coding sequence is TGTGCCAGCAGCTTTCTCGGGGACAGGGTAGAAGGCTACACCTTC. Full variable domain (remainder filled in from reference TRBV7-9 and TRBJ1-2): DTGVSQNPRHKITKRGQNVTFRCDPISEHNRLYWYRQTLGQGPEFLTYFQNEAQLEKSRLLSDRFSAERPKGSFSTLEIQRTEQGDSAMYLCASSFLGDRVEGYTFGSGTRLTVV.